This T cell receptor (beta chain) was captured in a study of Graves' ophthalmopathy and Graves' hyperthyroidism. Study findings and constraints: The authors also found most expanded thyroid clonotypes above 0.001 frequency in blood.

Hyperthyroidism counted as stable given no ophthalmopathy within 18 months of follow-up. Researchers turned away patients with other autoimmune diseases, uncontrolled infections, pregnancy or lactation. This clonotype appeared many times. Antigen unknown. RNA transcripts were the source from which TCR beta CDR3 regions were amplified. HTBI primers primed a first-round RT-PCR, and a second-round multiplex PCR followed. TCRdb recomputed calls from the multiplex PCR reads with MiXCR, one row per CDR3 protein. Seen here are a few hundred thousand distinct CDR3 sequences, over 15% observed once, and the top ten hold 5.5% to 7%. The TCR comes from a young woman with stable Graves' hyperthyroidism. Sequenced sample: peripheral blood.

The CDR3 loop is CASSPGTSGEETQYF. CDR3 bases: TGTGCCAGCAGCCCCGGGACTAGCGGGGAAGAGACCCAGTACTTC. The rearrangement links TRBV7-9 to TRBJ2-5; TRBD2 agrees at 13 bases. Germline CDR1 is SEHNR and CDR2 is FQNEAQ (reference sequence). With 5 bases clipped from V and 3 bases from J, the junction kept 3 bases outside the gene matches. The CDR3 has 15 amino acids.